One TCR beta chain is described in this entry. Antigen unknown. The CDR3 covers 18 residues. V lost 0 bases and J lost 5; bases outside the gene matches: 14. Germline CDR1 and CDR2: SGDLS and YYNGEE. Amplification used 60 Vbeta primers and 13 Jbeta primers. The data were produced by immunoSEQ multiplex PCR, yet TCRdb's version contains in-frame clones alone and is incomplete. The data hold 250,000 or so clones, with 80% to 95% observed a single time. The sample originates from a study of cytomegalovirus exposure and HLA in healthy donors. Overall study findings and caveats: Analysis performed later showed TCR beta chains linked to HLA being more clonally expanded than equally common others. In a later analysis, at a false discovery rate of 0.05, fewer than 20,000 TCR beta sequences were associated with HLA alleles.

This sequence joins TRBV9 and TRBJ2-5; TRBD2 matches 9 bases. The sequenced sample consisted of PBMCs. The sequence was collected from a girl aged 2 to 9 in good health and CMV-seronegative. The CDR3 nucleotides read TGTGCCAGCAGCGTAGGGGTTAGCGGGGGTGCGGCCCAGGAGACCCAGTACTTC. It is translated as CASSVGVSGGAAQETQYF.